These 18 T cell receptor beta chains were sequenced from one sample in a study of CD8+ T cells in alopecia areata. RNA was isolated and reverse transcribed to cDNA, the sequencing template. Generated by immunoSEQ multiplex PCR, the TCRdb table keeps only in-frame clones and is missing some. The sample lists 140,000 to 150,000 clones, roughly 64% occurring once. The starting material was CD4+ T cells sorted from blood, obtained at week 0. Receptors originate from a human donor with alopecia areata.

The chain recombines TRBV29-1 with TRBJ1-1; D is unresolved. Germline V gives CDR1 SQVTM, CDR2 ANQGSEA. CDR3 length: 12 amino acids. Trimming took 4 bases from V and 5 from J, leaving 11 bases between them. The CDR3 sequence is CSVAIPGTEAFF. CDR3 coding DNA: TGCAGCGTTGCGATCCCGGGGACTGAAGCTTTCTTT.

V usage is TRBV9 and J usage is TRBJ2-5, with a tentative D call TRBD2 (6 bases). The CDR3 sequence is 15 residues long. Germline V gene data show CDR1 as SGDLS and CDR2 as YYNGEE. V was cut by 0 bases and J by 1 base, with 10 bases left in between. The CDR3 nucleotides read TGTGCCAGCAGCGTAGCTGGGGGGACCCAAGAGACCCAGTACTTC. Translated: CASSVAGGTQETQYF.

The chain combines TRBV5-6 with TRBJ1-2; TRBD1 might be the D (6 bases). The V and J ends lost 4 bases and 7 bases respectively, with 14 bases between them. Germline CDR1 SGHDT, CDR2 YYEEEE. The CDR3 extends over 13 amino acids. CDR3 loop: CASSIAGVVGYTF. The CDR3 DNA reads TGTGCCAGCAGCATTGCAGGGGTGGTTGGCTACACCTTC.

The CDR3 here is CARPSTGGDNQPQHF. CDR3 in DNA: TGCGCCAGACCGTCGACAGGGGGCGACAATCAGCCCCAGCATTTT. This chain uses TRBV23-1 with TRBJ1-5; 10 positions match TRBD1. TRBV23-1 is flagged as an ORF with uncertain function. The CDR3 runs to 15 residues. The J segment lost 3 bases and the V segment lost 9 bases, leaving 8 bases of the junction unmatched.

The CDR3 here is CASSRGSFGDGYTF. CDR3 in DNA: TGTGCCAGCAGCCGGGGCAGCTTCGGGGATGGCTACACCTTC. The gene calls are TRBV7-6 and TRBJ1-2; TRBD1 is a possible D gene (5 bases). The CDR3 consists of 14 residues. The V gene lost 5 bases and the J gene lost 6 bases, with 16 bases spanning the gap. Germline V CDR1 and CDR2: SGHVS, FNYEAQ.

The chain employs TRBV7-2 and TRBJ2-1; 13 positions agree with TRBD2. Trimming removed 3 bases from V and 2 bases from J; junction bases left unmatched: 1. Germline CDR1 reads SGHTA; CDR2 reads FQGNSA. This CDR3 spans 16 amino acids. CDR3 amino acids: CASSFGLAGAYNEQFF. DNA for the CDR3: TGTGCCAGCAGCTTTGGACTAGCGGGGGCCTACAATGAGCAGTTCTTC.

This clone has just a few counts. The chain uses TRBV9 and TRBJ1-3; possible D gene TRBD1, 5 bases. The CDR3 sequence is 15 residues long. V lost 4 bases and J lost 4, with 15 bases in between. Germline lookup yields CDR1 SGDLS and CDR2 YYNGEE. The CDR3 loop reads CASSLGTLRGNTIYF. CDR3 coding DNA: TGTGCCAGCAGCCTTGGGACCCTTAGGGGAAACACCATATATTTT.

CDR3 loop: CASTSPGIQETQYF. The CDR3 DNA reads as TGTGCCAGCACCAGTCCGGGGATACAAGAGACCCAGTACTTC. The V call is TRBV7-9, the J call TRBJ2-5; perhaps TRBD2 as D (5 bases). V was shortened by 7 bases and J by 2 bases, with 14 bases between the two germline ends. Per the germline V gene, CDR1 is SEHNR and CDR2 is FQNEAQ (reference sequence). The CDR3 is 14 amino acids.

The sample holds a few counts of this clone. The rearrangement joins TRBV5-6 to TRBJ1-1; 7 bases map to TRBD1. The germline V gene encodes CDR1 SGHDT and CDR2 YYEEEE. After removal of 7 bases from V and 5 bases from J, the junction contained 8 bases not matched to a gene. The CDR3 totals 13 residues. The CDR3: CASFGQAGTEAFF. In DNA form, the CDR3 reads TGTGCCAGCTTTGGACAGGCGGGAACTGAAGCTTTCTTT. The full variable domain, with the rest looked up from reference TRBV5-6 and TRBJ1-1, is DAGVTQSPTHLIKTRGQQVTLRCSPKSGHDTVSWYQQALGQGPQFIFQYYEEEERQRGNFPDRFSGHQFPNYSSELNVNALLLGDSALYLCASFGQAGTEAFFGQGTRLTVV.

This clone came up a few times. This chain uses TRBV6-5 with TRBJ1-1; 7 nucleotides agree with TRBD1. Losses at the gene ends were 2 bases for V and 4 bases for J; bases not matched to a gene: 4. The CDR3 spans 14 residues. Germline V CDR1 and CDR2: MNHEY, SVGAGI. The CDR3 loop is CASSYLTGVTEAFF. CDR3 sequence (DNA): TGTGCCAGCAGTTACCTAACAGGGGTCACTGAAGCTTTCTTT.

V usage is TRBV29-1 and J usage is TRBJ1-1, with 7 positions matching TRBD1. Germline CDR1 SQVTM, CDR2 ANQGSEA. V dropped 6 bases and J dropped 3; count of bases not matched to a gene: 7. CDR3 length: 13 amino acids. The CDR3 DNA follows: TGCAGCGTAGCCAGACAGGGAGACACTGAAGCTTTCTTT. It is translated as CSVARQGDTEAFF.

The chain is built from TRBV29-1 and TRBJ2-1; D possibly corresponds to TRBD1 (6 bases). The CDR3 length is 13 residues. The germline gives CDR1 SQVTM, CDR2 ANQGSEA. V lost 7 bases and J lost 5, with 15 bases in between. In nucleotides, the CDR3 is TGCAGCGCAGTCCAGGGGTCCCACAATGAGCAGTTCTTC. Translating it yields CSAVQGSHNEQFF.

This clone has only a few counts. V and J are TRBV29-1 and TRBJ1-1; a possible D gene is TRBD1 (6 bases). This CDR3 has 14 amino acids. CDR1 is SQVTM and CDR2 is ANQGSEA in the germline V gene. V lost 7 bases, J lost 0 bases, and 15 bases lay in between. The CDR3 DNA follows: TGCAGCGCAATACGGACAGTTGTGAACACTGAAGCTTTCTTT. Protein sequence: CSAIRTVVNTEAFF. The full variable domain, completed using reference TRBV29-1 and TRBJ1-1, is SAVISQKPSRDICQRGTSLTIQCQVDSQVTMMFWYRQQPGQSLTLIATANQGSEATYESGFVIDKFPISRPNLTFSTLTVSNMSPEDSSIYLCSAIRTVVNTEAFFGQGTRLTVV.

The rearrangement links TRBV5-6 to TRBJ1-4; TRBD1 is a possible D gene (5 bases). From germline, CDR1 is SGHDT and CDR2 YYEEEE. CDR3 length equals 14 residues. The germline V and J ends were trimmed by 2 bases and 8 bases, with 13 bases remaining between them. The CDR3 DNA is TGTGCCAGCAGCTTTCGCGGGGCTCGAGAAAAACTGTTTTTT. Its translation is CASSFRGAREKLFF.

The chain is built from TRBV14 and TRBJ2-1, with D uncertain. Germline V lookup: CDR1 SGHDN, CDR2 FVKESK. Trimming left V 0 bases short and J 11 bases short, with 11 bases between. The CDR3 is made up of 13 amino acids. This CDR3 is CASSQDFRSQQFF. The DNA of the CDR3 is TGTGCCAGCAGCCAAGATTTTAGGTCCCAGCAGTTCTTC.

The J gene is TRBJ2-2, the V gene TRBV5-4; D is uncertain. This CDR3 has 15 amino acids. V dropped 0 bases and J dropped 3 bases, with 9 bases sitting between them. The germline gives CDR1 SGHNT, CDR2 YYREEE (reference sequence). The CDR3 sequence: CASSLGLRDTGELFF. The DNA for the CDR3 is TGTGCCAGCAGCTTGGGACTGCGCGACACCGGGGAGCTGTTTTTT.

In its sample, this clone was seen a few times. The chain joins TRBV2 to TRBJ1-1; D is possibly TRBD1 (5 bases). In germline, CDR1 is SNHLY, CDR2 FYNNEI. This CDR3 comprises 13 residues. V lost 6 bases and J 7 bases, leaving 15 bases between the germline ends. In DNA, the CDR3 is TGTGCCAGCAGCGTCAGGGAGTCGTATGAAGCTTTCTTT. This codes for CASSVRESYEAFF.

This chain joins TRBV20-1 and TRBJ2-7; D is uncertain. Germline values: CDR1 DFQATT, CDR2 SNEGSKA (reference sequence). The CDR3 totals 11 residues. V lost 3 bases and J lost 6, with 9 bases in between. The CDR3 DNA reads TGCAGTGCTAGTTCCAGCGTCGAGCAGTACTTC. Translated: CSASSSVEQYF.